The 30 T cell receptor beta chains reported below all come from one sample, sequenced in a study of blood T cell repertoires in COVID-19 (dated by TCRdb to about 2020). Libraries came from the immunoSEQ multiplex PCR assay. In its TCRdb copy, this immuneACCESS table keeps in-frame sequences only and misses some clones. Where compared with another copy, unresolved V genes explain less than half of these, and the others have no known cause. Recorded for this sample are some 240,000 clones; about 80% of them occurred a single time. Roughly 3.1% of the sample is in the top ten clones. What was sequenced was PBMCs or T cells enriched from blood (not recorded which). The receptors were sampled from a man in his fifties who had recovered from COVID-19.

This chain joins TRBV9 and TRBJ2-7; 9 nucleotides match TRBD1. Germline values: CDR1 SGDLS, CDR2 YYNGEE. The CDR3 is 16 residues long. V lost 4 bases, J lost 1 base, and 9 bases stayed unmatched. The CDR3 sequence is CASSIGQGRNSYEQYF. Written as DNA, the CDR3 is TGTGCCAGCAGCATCGGACAGGGGAGGAATTCCTACGAGCAGTACTTC.

The rearrangement joins TRBV6-2 or TRBV6-3 to TRBJ2-1, with D tentatively TRBD2 (6 bases). Trimming stripped 1 base from V and 0 bases from J, with 10 bases between. CDR1 is MNHEY and CDR2 is SVGEGT in the germline V gene. The CDR3 sequence is 16 residues long. The CDR3 sequence is CASSYLGLRSYNEQFF. The CDR3, as DNA: TGTGCCAGCAGTTACTTGGGACTTCGCTCCTACAATGAGCAGTTCTTC.

V is TRBV5-1 and J is TRBJ2-5; D gene unclear. Trimming removed 4 bases at V and 1 base at J, with 14 bases between. Germline CDR1 and CDR2: SGHRS and YFSETQ. The CDR3 contains 15 residues. CDR3 sequence: CASSHQLGGQETQYF. In DNA, the CDR3 is TGCGCCAGCAGCCACCAATTAGGCGGCCAAGAGACCCAGTACTTC.

This clone was seen a few times. The chain has TRBV4-1 and TRBJ2-7; tentative D call: TRBD2 (6 bases). The germline V gene encodes CDR1 MGHRA and CDR2 YSYEKL. Trimming shortened V by 1 base and J by 2 bases, and 9 bases separated the two germline ends. The CDR3 runs to 14 residues. Written as DNA, the CDR3 is TGCGCCAGCAGCCAAGGGACTACGACCTACGAGCAGTACTTC. This codes for CASSQGTTTYEQYF.

This chain links TRBV4-2 with TRBJ2-7, with D possibly being TRBD2 (6 bases). The ends were cut back, 3 bases at V and 4 bases at J, with 16 bases in the middle. The CDR3 is 15 amino acids. Germline loops: CDR1 LGHNA, CDR2 YNFKEQ. The CDR3 loop reads CASSHAPGTLYEQYF. The CDR3 nucleotides read TGTGCCAGCAGCCACGCCCCCGGGACTCTGTACGAGCAGTACTTC.

The chain joins TRBV10-2 to TRBJ1-3, with a possible D match to TRBD1 (5 bases). The germline CDR1 and CDR2 sequences are WSHSY and SAAADI. V lost 6 bases, J lost 0 bases, and 12 bases lay in between. The CDR3 totals 15 residues. Here the CDR3 reads CASRRAGFSGNTIYF. The CDR3 DNA sequence: TGCGCCAGCAGAAGAGCAGGGTTCTCTGGAAACACCATATATTTT.

V is TRBV6-2 or TRBV6-3 and J is TRBJ2-7; TRBD1 matches at 8 bases. The CDR3 loop spans 15 amino acids. Trimming at V came to 4 bases and at J to 2 bases, leaving 7 bases not matched to a gene. Germline V gene lookup returns CDR1 MNHEY and CDR2 SVGEGT. The DNA for the CDR3 is TGTGCCAGCAGTTCCCACGGACAGGGAGCCTACGAGCAGTACTTC. It codes for CASSSHGQGAYEQYF.

J is TRBJ1-5 and V is TRBV4-1; D perhaps matches TRBD1 (5 bases). The V gene lost 3 bases and the J gene lost 6 bases, with 15 bases spanning the gap. The CDR3 is 15 residues long. Per the germline V gene, CDR1 is MGHRA and CDR2 is YSYEKL. The CDR3 loop is CASSHAGGGSQPQHF. CDR3 DNA sequence: TGCGCCAGCAGCCATGCCGGCGGGGGATCTCAGCCCCAGCATTTT.

This chain connects TRBV5-4 to TRBJ1-2; 9 bases agree with TRBD1. Per the germline V gene, CDR1 is SGHNT and CDR2 is YYREEE (reference sequence). CDR3 length equals 14 residues. The junction had 8 bases not matched to a gene; V was cut back by 4 bases and J by 7 bases. The CDR3 nucleotides read TGTGCCAGCAGCCCAATACAGGGGGCGCGTGGCTACACCTTC. Protein: CASSPIQGARGYTF.

This sequence joins TRBV3-1 (or the pseudogene TRBV3-2) and TRBJ2-7; D is unclear. Trimming stripped 4 bases from V and 0 bases from J, with 7 bases between. The CDR3 length is 13 residues. Germline CDR1 and CDR2: LGHDT and YNNKEL (reference sequence). The CDR3 region has the DNA TGTGCCAGCAGCCCTGGCCACTCCTACGAGCAGTACTTC. Translation gives CASSPGHSYEQYF.

The chain couples TRBV3-1 (or the pseudogene TRBV3-2) to TRBJ2-1, with 14 nucleotides matching TRBD2. The trim removed 5 bases at V and 8 bases at J, leaving 11 bases unmatched. The length of the CDR3 is 17 residues. Germline CDR1 and CDR2: LGHDT and YNNKEL (reference sequence). In DNA, the CDR3 is TGTGCCAGCAGCTCCCGACTAGCGGGAGGGCCGTATCATGAGCAGTTCTTC. Translating gives CASSSRLAGGPYHEQFF.

The V gene is TRBV3-1 (or the pseudogene TRBV3-2), the J gene TRBJ2-3, with a tentative D call TRBD2 (6 bases). V was trimmed by 0 bases and J by 2 bases, leaving 9 bases between them. Germline CDR1 is LGHDT and CDR2 is YNNKEL (reference sequence). The CDR3 runs 15 residues. The DNA for the CDR3 is TGTGCCAGCAGCCAAGATCGGGGGAACACAGATACGCAGTATTTT. Encoded protein: CASSQDRGNTDTQYF.

This clone was found many times. CDR3 loop: CASSTNRRGQGGSAFF. DNA for the CDR3: TGTGCCAGCAGCACGAATCGAAGGGGGCAGGGGGGTTCCGCTTTCTTT. The genes are TRBV28 and TRBJ1-1; TRBD1 matches at 7 bases. Germline V gives CDR1 MDHEN, CDR2 SYDVKM. The CDR3 covers 16 residues. V lost 6 bases, J lost 11 bases, and 21 bases stayed unmatched.

The V gene is TRBV30, the J gene TRBJ1-6; 9 bases agree with TRBD1. The CDR3 contains 14 residues. V lost 5 bases, J lost 10 bases, and 9 bases stayed unmatched. The germline CDR1 and CDR2 sequences are GTSNPN and SVGIG (reference sequence). CDR3 nucleotides: TGTGCCTGGGCCCCAGGGACAGGGCTCTCACCCCTCCACTTT. This codes for CAWAPGTGLSPLHF.

The chain uses TRBV6-2 or TRBV6-3 and TRBJ1-1; D remains ambiguous. Germline lookup yields CDR1 MNHEY and CDR2 SVGEGT. The CDR3 totals 13 residues. V lost 0 bases and J 8 bases, leaving 10 bases between the germline ends. The CDR3 region has the DNA TGTGCCAGCAGTTACTCACGGAGTCAGGAAGCTTTCTTT. It specifies CASSYSRSQEAFF.

CDR3 nucleotides: TGTGCCAGCAGTTTATCCTGGACAGGGGACTGGAGGACCAAAAACATTCAGTACTTC. It codes for CASSLSWTGDWRTKNIQYF. This rearrangement joins TRBV28 to TRBJ2-4; 9 bases map to TRBD1. Germline CDR1 MDHEN, CDR2 SYDVKM. V shed 1 base, J shed 2 bases, and the junction held 12 bases outside the gene matches. This CDR3 has 19 residues.

This clone was seen a few times. The rearrangement links TRBV6-5 to TRBJ2-4; maybe TRBD1 (6 bases). Trimming took 5 bases from V and 4 from J, leaving 12 bases between them. This CDR3 spans 14 amino acids. Germline V CDR1 and CDR2: MNHEY, SVGAGI. The DNA for the CDR3 is TGTGCCAGCAGTCCAACAGGGAAGAAAAACATTCAGTACTTC. Translating it yields CASSPTGKKNIQYF.

In its sample, this clone was seen once. The chain has TRBV10-2 and TRBJ2-5, with 14 bases matching TRBD2. V lost 8 bases to trimming and J lost 5 bases; unmatched junction nucleotides: 10. The CDR3 contains 16 residues. In germline, CDR1 is WSHSY, CDR2 SAAADI. CDR3 coding DNA: TGCGCCAGCGGCGGGACTAGCGGGAGAGGAAGGGAGACCCAGTACTTC. It specifies CASGGTSGRGRETQYF.

CDR3 sequence reads: CASGDRWTEAFF. The CDR3 coding sequence is TGTGCCAGCGGTGACAGATGGACTGAAGCTTTCTTT. The rearrangement joins TRBV9 to TRBJ1-1; tentatively, D is TRBD1 (5 bases). The CDR3 length is 12 residues. CDR1 SGDLS and CDR2 YYNGEE come from the germline V gene. Deletions cut 7 bases from V and 5 bases from J, with 12 bases between.

This clone appeared a single time. The chain is built from TRBV5-4 and TRBJ2-7; possibly TRBD2 for D (5 bases). V was pared by 4 bases and J by 6 bases, with 17 bases between. The CDR3 is 14 residues long. Germline-derived CDR1 and CDR2 are SGHNT and YYREEE (reference sequence). CDR3 amino acids: CASSPPTSSLEQYF. Here the CDR3 DNA reads TGTGCCAGCAGCCCCCCAACTAGTTCGCTCGAGCAGTACTTC.

Only a few counts were recorded for this clone. This chain connects TRBV11-2 to TRBJ2-7; a weak D match, TRBD1 (5 bases). Germline V gene lookup returns CDR1 SGHAT and CDR2 FQNNGV. V was shortened by 5 bases and J by 3 bases, with 17 bases between the two germline ends. This CDR3 comprises 15 residues. This chain's CDR3 is CASSTSVTDVYEQYF. The CDR3 bases are TGTGCCAGCAGCACCTCCGTGACAGATGTCTACGAGCAGTACTTC.

This clone was observed a few times. The chain couples TRBV19 to TRBJ1-5, with TRBD1 matching 8 bases. The CDR3 has 15 residues. V gave up 2 bases and J gave up 7 bases; unmatched junction bases: 7. Germline V gene data show CDR1 as LNHDA and CDR2 as SQIVND (reference sequence). The CDR3 DNA follows: TGTGCCAGTAGTATATCATCAGGGGGCGGGCAGCCCCAGCATTTT. Its translation is CASSISSGGGQPQHF.

The CDR3 bases are TGTGCCAGCAGCTTGGATACAGGGACAAACGGCTACACCTTC. Encoded protein: CASSLDTGTNGYTF. The chain uses TRBV5-4 and TRBJ1-2, with D possibly matching TRBD1 (6 bases). The CDR3 runs 14 residues. Germline V lookup: CDR1 SGHNT, CDR2 YYREEE (reference sequence). Trimming left V 0 bases short and J 8 bases short, with 14 bases between.

The chain is built from TRBV5-3 and TRBJ1-3; D call uncertain. TRBV5-3 has ORF status, its function being uncertain. The V end lost 9 bases, the J end lost 0 bases, and 7 bases lay between the germline ends. There are 12 residues in the CDR3. This chain's CDR3 is CATGSSGNTIYF. In DNA, the CDR3 is TGTGCCACAGGTAGCTCTGGAAACACCATATATTTT.

The rearrangement joins TRBV19 to TRBJ1-2, with 7 bases fitting TRBD1. CDR3 length: 17 residues. Trimming removed 4 bases from V and 2 bases from J; junction bases left unmatched: 13. Germline V gene data show CDR1 as LNHDA and CDR2 as SQIVND (reference sequence). CDR3 coding DNA: TGTGCCAGTAGTAGACAGAGAACAGGGGCTAGGAACTATGGCTACACCTTC. Translation: CASSRQRTGARNYGYTF.

The chain links TRBV6-5 to TRBJ1-3, with D maybe TRBD1 (6 bases). V gave up 7 bases and J gave up 4 bases, with 14 bases separating them. CDR3 size: 14 residues. CDR1 and CDR2 (germline): MNHEY, SVGAGI. CDR3 in DNA: TGTGCCAGCAAACTGCAGGGGCAGGGAAACACCATATATTTT. Translated, it gives CASKLQGQGNTIYF.

The rearrangement joins TRBV28 to TRBJ1-2; 9 bases are a match to TRBD1. CDR1 and CDR2 from the germline V gene are MDHEN and SYDVKM. The CDR3 has 15 residues. V gave up 2 bases and J gave up 3 bases; unmatched junction bases: 4. The CDR3 bases are TGTGCCAGCAGTTTAGAGGGACAGGGCTACTATGGCTACACCTTC. Translation gives CASSLEGQGYYGYTF.

The J gene is TRBJ1-5, the V gene TRBV7-2, with D perhaps matching TRBD1 (5 bases). Germline V gene sequence: CDR1 SGHTA, CDR2 FQGNSA. This CDR3 contains 14 residues. V lost 5 bases, J lost 8 bases, and 16 bases lay in between. The CDR3 DNA reads TGTGCCAGCAGCCCCAATGGGGCCCAGGAGCCCCAGCATTTT. Its protein is CASSPNGAQEPQHF.

The rearrangement joins TRBV7-3 to TRBJ2-7; D might be TRBD1 (5 bases). Germline V gives CDR1 SGHTA, CDR2 FQGTGA. CDR3 length equals 15 residues. Trimming cost V 5 bases and J 1 base, with 15 bases left between them. CDR3 in DNA: TGTGCCAGCAGCGCGCGACAGAGTCAGTCCTACGAGCAGTACTTC. Protein: CASSARQSQSYEQYF.

Many counts were recorded for this clone. The chain combines TRBV10-1 with TRBJ2-5; perhaps TRBD2 as D (6 bases). The CDR3 totals 15 residues. Between the trimmed V and J ends, which lost 0 bases and 2 bases, there was a span of 10 bases. The germline V gene encodes CDR1 WNHNN and CDR2 SYGVQD (reference sequence). CDR3 amino acids: CASSESGTSQETQYF. CDR3 coding DNA: TGCGCCAGCAGTGAGTCAGGGACTTCACAAGAGACCCAGTACTTC.